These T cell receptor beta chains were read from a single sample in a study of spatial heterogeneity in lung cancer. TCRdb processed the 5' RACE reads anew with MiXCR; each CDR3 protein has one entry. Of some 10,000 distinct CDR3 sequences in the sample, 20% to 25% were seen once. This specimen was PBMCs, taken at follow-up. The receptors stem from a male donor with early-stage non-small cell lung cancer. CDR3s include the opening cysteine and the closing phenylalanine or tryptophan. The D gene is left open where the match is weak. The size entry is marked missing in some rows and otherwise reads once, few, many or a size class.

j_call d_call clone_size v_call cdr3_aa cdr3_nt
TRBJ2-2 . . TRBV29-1 CTAGSPGGTGELFF TGCACGGCCGGGAGTCCCGGGGGCACCGGGGAGCTGTTTTTT
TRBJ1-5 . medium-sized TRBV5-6 CASSSSGSLNQPQHF TGTGCCAGCAGCTCGTCCGGGAGTCTCAATCAGCCCCAGCATTTT
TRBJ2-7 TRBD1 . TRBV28 CASSLSLAGTGSYEQYF TGTGCCAGCAGTTTAAGTTTGGCCGGGACAGGGTCCTACGAGCAGTACTTC
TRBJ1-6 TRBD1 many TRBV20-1 CSAKRTGGNSPLHF TGCAGTGCAAAAAGGACAGGGGGCAATTCACCCCTCCACTTT
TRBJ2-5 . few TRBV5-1 CASSLSGEETQYF TGCGCCAGCAGCTTGTCAGGGGAGGAGACCCAGTACTTC
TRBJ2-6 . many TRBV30 CAWSSGTGANVLTF TGTGCCTGGAGTTCAGGAACTGGGGCCAACGTCCTGACTTTC
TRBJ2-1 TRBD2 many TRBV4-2 CASSQDILAGGPYNEQFF TGTGCCAGCAGCCAAGACATACTAGCGGGGGGACCCTACAATGAGCAGTTCTTC
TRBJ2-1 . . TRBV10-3 CAIMISVLQGEQFF TGTGCCATCATGATTTCAGTATTACAAGGTGAGCAGTTCTTC
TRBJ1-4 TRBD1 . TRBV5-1 CTSSTGQGREKLFF TGCACCAGCAGCACCGGACAGGGCCGGGAAAAACTGTTTTTT
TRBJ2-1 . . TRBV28 CASSLAAEQFF TGTGCCAGCAGTTTGGCAGCTGAGCAGTTCTTC
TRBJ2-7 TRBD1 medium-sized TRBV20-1 CSARDYSRQGSSYEQYF TGCAGTGCTAGAGATTACTCCAGACAGGGGAGCTCCTACGAGCAGTACTTC
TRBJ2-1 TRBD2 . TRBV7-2 CASSLGLSSYNEQFF TGTGCCAGCAGCTTGGGACTAAGTTCCTACAATGAGCAGTTCTTC
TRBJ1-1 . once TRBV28 CASSLGQSNTEAFF TGTGCCAGCAGTTTAGGGCAGAGCAACACTGAAGCTTTCTTT
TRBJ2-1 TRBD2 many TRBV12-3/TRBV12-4 CASSFLGGGYNEQFF TGTGCCAGCAGTTTTCTGGGCGGGGGCTACAATGAGCAGTTCTTC
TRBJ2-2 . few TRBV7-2 CASSLAGELFF TGTGCCAGCAGCTTAGCCGGGGAGCTGTTTTTT
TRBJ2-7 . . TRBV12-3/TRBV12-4 CASSRAVSEQYF TGTGCCAGCAGCCGGGCGGTTTCCGAGCAGTACTTC
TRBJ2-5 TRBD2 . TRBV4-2 CASSQEGTRGQETQYF TGTGCCAGCAGCCAAGAAGGGACTAGGGGGCAAGAGACCCAGTACTTC
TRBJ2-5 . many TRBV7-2 CASSFMTGFLFPISQETQYF TGTGCCAGCAGTTTCATGACAGGTTTTTTATTTCCGATTTCCCAAGAGACCCAGTACTTC
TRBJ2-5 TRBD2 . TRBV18 CASSPELAGAAETQYF TGTGCCAGCTCGCCAGAACTAGCGGGGGCGGCGGAGACCCAGTACTTC
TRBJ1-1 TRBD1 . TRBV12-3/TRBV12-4 CASSRTGENTEAFF TGTGCCAGCAGTCGGACAGGCGAGAACACTGAAGCTTTCTTT
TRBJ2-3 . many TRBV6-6 CASSYSAGAADTQYF TGTGCCAGCAGTTACTCGGCGGGGGCGGCAGATACGCAGTATTTT
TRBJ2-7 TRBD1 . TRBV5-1 CASSSSGTGLYEQYF TGCGCCAGCAGCTCTTCCGGGACAGGACTCTACGAGCAGTACTTC
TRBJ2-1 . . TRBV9 CASSVEGSYYNEQFF TGTGCCAGCAGCGTAGAGGGTAGTTACTACAATGAGCAGTTCTTC
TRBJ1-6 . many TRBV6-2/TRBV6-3 CASSPFQGLNSPLHF TGTGCCAGCAGCCCCTTCCAGGGGCTCAATTCACCCCTCCACTTT
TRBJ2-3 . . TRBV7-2 CASSLTLRTSTDTQYF TGTGCCAGCAGCTTAACTTTGCGGACTAGCACAGATACGCAGTATTTT
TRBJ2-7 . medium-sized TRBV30 CAWGDTYEQYF TGTGCCTGGGGGGACACCTACGAGCAGTACTTC
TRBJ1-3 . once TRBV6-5 CASSQPGNSGNTIYF TGTGCCAGCAGTCAGCCGGGGAACTCTGGAAACACCATATATTTT
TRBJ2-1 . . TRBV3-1 CASSLRTLEQFF TGTGCCAGCAGCCTGCGGACGCTCGAGCAGTTCTTC
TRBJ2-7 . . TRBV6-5 CASSYDPSSYEQYF TGTGCCAGCAGTTACGATCCTAGCTCCTACGAGCAGTACTTC
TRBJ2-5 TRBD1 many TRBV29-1 CSGGQGANQETQYF TGCAGCGGAGGACAGGGGGCGAACCAAGAGACCCAGTACTTC
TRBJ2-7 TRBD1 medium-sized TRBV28 CASSETWTGSDEQYF TGTGCCAGCAGTGAGACTTGGACAGGGAGTGACGAGCAGTACTTC
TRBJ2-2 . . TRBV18 CASSLRLIANTGELFF TGTGCCAGCTCGCTCAGACTAATCGCGAACACCGGGGAGCTGTTTTTT
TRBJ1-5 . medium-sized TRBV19 CASSPGYNQPQHF TGTGCCAGTAGTCCCGGGTACAATCAGCCCCAGCATTTT
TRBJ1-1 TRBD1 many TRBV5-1 CASSLYGQGTTEAFF TGCGCCAGCAGCTTGTATGGACAGGGGACCACTGAAGCTTTCTTT
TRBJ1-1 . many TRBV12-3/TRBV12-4 CASSIYQNTEAFF TGTGCCAGCAGTATCTATCAGAACACTGAAGCTTTCTTT